This entry lists 30 T cell receptor beta chains sequenced from one sample in a study of Ad26.COV2.S vaccination and SARS-CoV-2 variants. Treatment specified: some 20 received Ad26.COV2.S at low or high dose, single or two shots; 5 received placebo; per-sample allocation not given. The samples were gathered on day 63 after the first injection of vaccine or placebo. TCRdb's copy holds only in-frame clones and misses some; the assay was immunoSEQ multiplex PCR. The data hold around 450,000 clones, with about 90% observed a single time. The sequencing used peripheral blood, collected in a trial of Ad26.COV2.S vaccine versus placebo. Source of these receptors: a person aged 18-65 years who received the Ad26.COV2.S COVID-19 vaccine or a placebo.

J is TRBJ1-6 and V is TRBV15; no reliable D call. The V gene lost 2 bases and the J gene lost 10 bases, with 6 bases spanning the gap. Germline V gives CDR1 LNHNV, CDR2 YYDKDF (reference sequence). The CDR3 runs 12 residues. CDR3 sequence (DNA): TGTGCCACCAGCAGATTGAACTCACCCCTCCACTTT. This encodes CATSRLNSPLHF.

The chain is built from TRBV18 and TRBJ2-7, with D perhaps matching TRBD2 (5 bases). This CDR3 comprises 12 residues. Germline V lookup: CDR1 KGHSH, CDR2 LQKENI. The V and J ends lost 3 bases and 6 bases respectively, with 9 bases between them. CDR3 loop: CASSPSRGEQYF. The CDR3 region has the DNA TGTGCCAGCTCACCCAGCCGGGGCGAGCAGTACTTC.

The J gene is TRBJ2-3, the V gene TRBV7-2; tentatively, D is TRBD2 (6 bases). The CDR3 is made up of 15 amino acids. Germline lookup yields CDR1 SGHTA and CDR2 FQGNSA. The V end was cut by 5 bases, the J end by 2 bases, with 14 bases between. The CDR3 loop reads CASSLRGGFTDTQYF. The CDR3 DNA follows: TGTGCCAGCAGCCTCCGGGGAGGTTTCACAGATACGCAGTATTTT.

This chain uses TRBV7-9 with TRBJ1-4; TRBD1 is a possible D gene (6 bases). Germline V gene sequence: CDR1 SEHNR, CDR2 FQNEAQ (reference sequence). Between the trimmed V and J ends, which lost 2 bases and 7 bases, there was a span of 14 bases. This CDR3 region has 15 residues. The CDR3 sequence is CASSLIVQGSEKLFF. In nucleotides, the CDR3 is TGTGCCAGCAGCTTAATCGTCCAGGGGAGTGAAAAACTGTTTTTT.

The J gene is TRBJ1-5, the V gene TRBV6-6; TRBD1 matches 9 bases. V dropped 6 bases and J dropped 7; count of bases not matched to a gene: 10. There are 15 residues in the CDR3. The germline gives CDR1 MNHNY, CDR2 SVGAGI (reference sequence). For the CDR3, the DNA is TGTGCCAGCAGACCTACAGGGGGCGCAGGCCAGCCCCAGCATTTT. Protein sequence: CASRPTGGAGQPQHF.

V usage is TRBV5-1 and J usage is TRBJ2-5; D might be TRBD1 (6 bases). V was pared by 4 bases and J by 2 bases, with 12 bases between. CDR1 is SGHRS, CDR2 YFSETQ, per germline. The CDR3 spans 14 residues. The CDR3 sequence: CASSPQQGQETQYF. The CDR3 region has the DNA TGCGCCAGCAGCCCCCAGCAGGGGCAAGAGACCCAGTACTTC.

The CDR3: CSAGLLNTQYF. As DNA, the CDR3 is TGCAGTGCTGGATTATTGAATACGCAGTATTTT. This sequence joins TRBV20-1 and TRBJ2-3; D unresolved. Looked up from germline, CDR1 is DFQATT and CDR2 is SNEGSKA (reference sequence). The CDR3 runs 11 residues. Trimming took 5 bases from V and 7 from J, leaving 10 bases between them.

The V and J genes are TRBV7-9 and TRBJ2-7; D could derive from TRBD1 or TRBD2 (5 bases each). This CDR3 contains 15 residues. V was trimmed by 5 bases and J by 5 bases, leaving 19 bases between them. In germline, CDR1 is SEHNR, CDR2 FQNEAQ (reference sequence). The CDR3 loop reads CASSITRGWGNEQYF. CDR3 coding DNA: TGTGCCAGCAGCATTACCCGGGGTTGGGGGAACGAGCAGTACTTC. The full variable domain, completed using reference TRBV7-9 and TRBJ2-7, is DTGVSQNPRHKITKRGQNVTFRCDPISEHNRLYWYRQTLGQGPEFLTYFQNEAQLEKSRLLSDRFSAERPKGSFSTLEIQRTEQGDSAMYLCASSITRGWGNEQYFGPGTRLTVT.

The chain couples TRBV19 to TRBJ1-1; 10 bases are shared with TRBD1. The CDR3 runs 17 residues. V was clipped by 6 bases and J by 1 base; unmatched bases: 11. Germline CDR1 and CDR2: LNHDA and SQIVND (reference sequence). The CDR3 loop is CASRRQGAVRPNTEAFF. CDR3 in DNA: TGTGCCAGTAGGAGACAGGGGGCAGTTAGACCGAACACTGAAGCTTTCTTT.

The chain joins TRBV6-4 to TRBJ2-1; 9 bases fit TRBD1. CDR1 is MRHNA and CDR2 is SNTAGT in the germline V gene. The CDR3 contains 14 residues. Trimming at V came to 6 bases and at J to 6 bases, leaving 6 bases not matched to a gene. This chain's CDR3 is CASSRDRAINEQFF. The CDR3 bases are TGTGCCAGCAGCCGGGACAGGGCGATCAATGAGCAGTTCTTC.

This clone was counted a single time. The genes are TRBV4-3 and TRBJ2-1; 15 nucleotides agree with TRBD2. V was clipped by 1 base and J by 6 bases; unmatched bases: 13. In germline, CDR1 is LGHNA, CDR2 YSLEER. CDR3 length equals 20 residues. Here the CDR3 reads CASSQVDGRTSGRAGNEQFF. Written as DNA, the CDR3 is TGCGCCAGCAGCCAAGTGGACGGCCGGACTAGCGGGAGGGCCGGCAATGAGCAGTTCTTC.

This sequence joins TRBV5-1 and TRBJ2-3, with 8 bases matching TRBD2. CDR3 length: 18 amino acids. Trimming removed 4 bases from V and 2 bases from J; junction bases left unmatched: 15. In germline, CDR1 is SGHRS, CDR2 YFSETQ. The CDR3 sequence: CASSRRLPGGPYTDTQYF. The DNA for the CDR3 is TGCGCCAGCAGCAGGAGGTTGCCGGGAGGGCCGTACACAGATACGCAGTATTTT.

About this clone: The sample carries other DNA sequences with the same CDR3. This chain connects TRBV5-1 to TRBJ2-7; 8 bases fit TRBD1. The CDR3 covers 13 residues. The V segment lost 1 base and the J segment 3 bases; nucleotides outside the gene matches: 0. Germline CDR1 and CDR2: SGHRS and YFSETQ. The CDR3 reads CASSLTGGYEQYF. In DNA, the CDR3 is TGCGCCAGCAGCTTGACAGGGGGCTACGAGCAGTACTTC.

The table lists this clone with a count of one. The CDR3 nucleotides are TGTGCCAGCAGTGATTCGAACAGAATTATCGGGGTGGCCCTCCACTTT. Its translation: CASSDSNRIIGVALHF. The chain carries TRBV2 and TRBJ1-6, with D unclear. V shed 3 bases and J shed 14 bases, with 23 bases lying between them. This CDR3 contains 16 residues. The V gene's germline CDR1 is SNHLY and CDR2 FYNNEI.

The chain recombines TRBV27 with TRBJ2-7, with D possibly matching TRBD2 (6 bases). Germline V gene sequence: CDR1 MNHEY, CDR2 SMNVEV (reference sequence). The CDR3 extends over 15 amino acids. Trimming stripped 2 bases from V and 5 bases from J, with 16 bases between. Written as DNA, the CDR3 is TGTGCCAGCAGTTTAGCCACGGGACTCCTCAACGAGCAGTACTTC. Residues: CASSLATGLLNEQYF.

The chain recombines TRBV15 with TRBJ2-7, with unresolved D. The length of the CDR3 is 11 residues. Germline V gene data show CDR1 as LNHNV and CDR2 as YYDKDF (reference sequence). V was shortened by 0 bases and J by 6 bases, with 3 bases between the two germline ends. The CDR3 is CATSREGEQYF. The DNA for the CDR3 is TGTGCCACCAGCAGAGAAGGCGAGCAGTACTTC.

V and J are TRBV9 and TRBJ2-1; 7 bases are a match to TRBD1. The germline CDR1 and CDR2 sequences are SGDLS and YYNGEE. The CDR3 spans 13 residues. The V segment lost 3 bases and the J segment 5 bases; nucleotides outside the gene matches: 2. The CDR3 DNA sequence: TGTGCCAGCAGCGCCGGGACAGACAATGAGCAGTTCTTC. Translated, it gives CASSAGTDNEQFF.

The CDR3, as DNA: TGCAGTGCGACTTCAGTAGATACGCAGTATTTT. Protein: CSATSVDTQYF. The V call is TRBV20-1, the J call TRBJ2-3; D uncertain. Trimming took 6 bases from V and 5 from J, leaving 9 bases between them. This CDR3 is built from 11 residues. Germline-derived CDR1 and CDR2 are DFQATT and SNEGSKA (reference sequence).

This chain connects TRBV6-2 or TRBV6-3 to TRBJ1-2; 7 bases align to TRBD1. The CDR3 consists of 13 residues. Germline V gene sequence: CDR1 MNHEY, CDR2 SVGEGT. J lost 2 bases, V lost 5 bases, and 2 bases had no gene match. CDR3 bases: TGTGCCAGCAGTCCACAGGGGAACTATGGCTACACCTTC. It yields the protein CASSPQGNYGYTF.

The genes are TRBV9 and TRBJ2-3; D is uncertain. Germline CDR1 reads SGDLS; CDR2 reads YYNGEE. The CDR3 length is 15 residues. Trimming took off 2 bases at V and 5 bases at J, with 15 bases between the two ends. The CDR3 region is CASSVGGSRLDTQYF. CDR3 in DNA: TGTGCCAGCAGCGTTGGCGGTTCCCGTTTAGATACGCAGTATTTT.

V gene TRBV6-5 combines with J gene TRBJ1-5; D unclear. Germline V gene lookup returns CDR1 MNHEY and CDR2 SVGAGI. V was shortened by 5 bases and J by 0 bases, with 8 bases between the two germline ends. This CDR3 is built from 14 residues. The CDR3 bases are TGTGCCAGCAGTCCCTCGAATAGCAATCAGCCCCAGCATTTT. Translating it yields CASSPSNSNQPQHF.

This chain uses TRBV6-2 or TRBV6-3 with TRBJ2-7; 11 bases agree with TRBD1. The CDR3 loop spans 13 amino acids. Unmatched junction bases numbered 2, after V lost 4 bases and J lost 6 bases. Germline CDR1 reads MNHEY; CDR2 reads SVGEGT. CDR3 coding DNA: TGTGCCAGCAGTTGGGACAGGGGGTTCGAGCAGTACTTC. Its translation is CASSWDRGFEQYF.

The rearrangement uses TRBV29-1 and TRBJ2-5; TRBD1 matches at 8 bases. The CDR3 loop spans 14 amino acids. The germline gives CDR1 SQVTM, CDR2 ANQGSEA. With V trimmed by 5 bases and J by 5 bases, 10 bases remained unmatched. CDR3 in amino acids: CSVPRGRGLETQYF. In DNA form, the CDR3 reads TGCAGCGTTCCCCGGGGCAGGGGGCTGGAGACCCAGTACTTC.

This rearrangement joins TRBV4-1 to TRBJ1-1, with unresolved D. The CDR3 sequence is 14 residues long. With 5 bases removed from V and 0 bases from J, the gap between germline ends came to 10 bases. Germline V gene lookup returns CDR1 MGHRA and CDR2 YSYEKL. CDR3 DNA sequence: TGCGCCAGCAGCAGCCACATCATGAACACTGAAGCTTTCTTT. Translated, it gives CASSSHIMNTEAFF.

This clone was recorded once. This rearrangement joins TRBV6-1 to TRBJ2-3; D is unresolved. The V and J ends lost 4 bases and 2 bases respectively, with 16 bases between them. This CDR3 has 16 residues. Germline CDR1 reads MNHNS; CDR2 reads SASEGT. In nucleotides, the CDR3 is TGTGCCAGCAGTGGCGGAGTTGAGACATTCACAGATACGCAGTATTTT. Its protein is CASSGGVETFTDTQYF.

The gene calls are TRBV9 and TRBJ2-1, with 10 bases that match TRBD2. With 2 bases clipped from V and 4 bases from J, the junction kept 9 bases outside the gene matches. Germline assignment: CDR1 SGDLS and CDR2 YYNGEE. This CDR3 spans 17 amino acids. The CDR3 spells CASSVRQLAGQYNEQFF. The CDR3 DNA reads as TGTGCCAGCAGCGTGAGGCAACTAGCGGGGCAATACAATGAGCAGTTCTTC.

The rearrangement joins TRBV30 to TRBJ2-3; D ambiguous. V lost 0 bases to trimming and J lost 4 bases, with 11 bases between them. The CDR3 covers 14 residues. The germline V gene has CDR1 GTSNPN and CDR2 SVGIG (reference sequence). This CDR3 is CAWSVLSGADTQYF. Here the CDR3 DNA reads TGTGCCTGGAGTGTACTATCTGGGGCAGATACGCAGTATTTT. The full variable domain, rest sourced from reference TRBV30 and TRBJ2-3, is SQTIHQWPATLVQPVGSPLSLECTVEGTSNPNLYWYRQAAGRGLQLLFYSVGIGQISSEVPQNLSASRPQDRQFILSSKKLLLSDSGFYLCAWSVLSGADTQYFGPGTRLTVL.

Details on this clone: This CDR3 is also generated by other DNA sequences in the sample. The V call is TRBV9, the J call TRBJ2-7; 8 nucleotides agree with TRBD1. The length of the CDR3 is 14 residues. Germline V CDR1 and CDR2: SGDLS, YYNGEE. With 4 bases clipped from V and 4 bases from J, the junction kept 7 bases outside the gene matches. CDR3 nucleotides: TGTGCCAGCAGCTCCCGGACAGGGACGTACGAGCAGTACTTC. This encodes CASSSRTGTYEQYF.

The chain uses TRBV20-1 and TRBJ2-7; D not resolved. There are 11 residues in the CDR3. Germline loops: CDR1 DFQATT, CDR2 SNEGSKA (reference sequence). V was cut by 2 bases and J by 1 base, with 3 bases left in between. The CDR3 nucleotides read TGCAGTGCTAGACTTTCCTACGAGCAGTACTTC. As protein: CSARLSYEQYF.

V is TRBV11-1 and J is TRBJ2-3; 13 nucleotides agree with TRBD2. Germline CDR1 reads SGHAT; CDR2 reads FQDESV (reference sequence). J was trimmed by 4 bases and V by 5 bases; bases with no gene match: 6. This CDR3 is built from 16 residues. The CDR3 region has the DNA TGTGCCAGCAGCCTACTAGCGGGAGGGCCTTCAGATACGCAGTATTTT. Translating gives CASSLLAGGPSDTQYF.